Below, 17 T cell receptor beta chains from the same sample are listed, as sequenced in a study of T cell responses to AZD1222 COVID-19 vaccine. Sequencing used immunoSEQ multiplex PCR; TCRdb keeps in-frame clones, though not all of them. This table has about 86,000 clones, more than 70% appearing once. The sequencing here drew on peripheral blood, taken 28 days after the second AZD1222 dose. These receptors all stem from an adult who received the AZD1222 COVID-19 vaccine.

As DNA, the CDR3 is TGTGCCAGCAAAACGGGGGGATATAGGAACACCGGGGAGCTGTTTTTT. Protein product: CASKTGGYRNTGELFF. The rearrangement links TRBV27 to TRBJ2-2; 7 bases map to TRBD2. V dropped 7 bases and J dropped 1; count of bases not matched to a gene: 9. Germline values: CDR1 MNHEY, CDR2 SMNVEV (reference sequence). This CDR3 has 16 residues.

The gene calls are TRBV28 and TRBJ1-3; 7 bases map to TRBD1. In germline, CDR1 is MDHEN, CDR2 SYDVKM. Unmatched junction bases numbered 5, after V lost 6 bases and J lost 3 bases. CDR3 length equals 14 residues. CDR3 coding DNA: TGTGCCAGCAGGAATCAGGGGGGTGGAAACACCATATATTTT. Translating gives CASRNQGGGNTIYF. The full variable domain, with the rest looked up from reference TRBV28 and TRBJ1-3, is DVKVTQSSRYLVKRTGEKVFLECVQDMDHENMFWYRQDPGLGLRLIYFSYDVKMKEKGDIPEGYSVSREKKERFSLILESASTNQTSMYLCASRNQGGGNTIYFGEGSWLTVV.

The rearrangement uses TRBV4-1 and TRBJ2-1; weak D call: TRBD2 (6 bases). CDR1 and CDR2 (germline): MGHRA, YSYEKL. The CDR3 sequence is 13 residues long. Between the trimmed V and J ends, which lost 4 bases and 9 bases, there was a span of 13 bases. CDR3 nucleotides: TGCGCCAGCAGCCGAGGCGGGATAATTGAGCAGTTCTTC. It encodes CASSRGGIIEQFF.

V gene TRBV6-2 or TRBV6-3 combines with J gene TRBJ1-5; a possible D gene is TRBD1 (6 bases). Trimming stripped 2 bases from V and 4 bases from J, with 18 bases between. Germline V lookup: CDR1 MNHEY, CDR2 SVGEGT. This CDR3 region has 17 residues. DNA of the CDR3: TGTGCCAGCAGTTACCCAACCTACTTGACAGGTAATCAGCCCCAGCATTTT. It translates to CASSYPTYLTGNQPQHF.

CDR3 region: CASSPRLAGALVEQYF. CDR3 DNA: TGTGCCAGCAGCCCAAGACTAGCGGGAGCTTTAGTCGAGCAGTACTTC. V and J are TRBV3-1 (or the pseudogene TRBV3-2) and TRBJ2-7; 12 bases align to TRBD2. Germline V lookup: CDR1 LGHDT, CDR2 YNNKEL (reference sequence). This CDR3 has 16 amino acids. With 4 bases clipped from V and 6 bases from J, the junction kept 10 bases outside the gene matches.

The rearrangement joins TRBV10-1 to TRBJ2-7; weak D call: TRBD1 (6 bases). CDR3 size: 15 residues. Germline values: CDR1 WNHNN, CDR2 SYGVQD (reference sequence). The V end was cut by 4 bases, the J end by 2 bases, with 15 bases between. The CDR3 here is CASSVGAGATYEQYF. The CDR3 DNA sequence: TGCGCCAGCAGTGTTGGGGCAGGGGCGACCTACGAGCAGTACTTC.

The V call is TRBV7-9, the J call TRBJ1-2, with 7 bases matching TRBD1. V lost 1 base to trimming and J lost 5 bases; unmatched junction nucleotides: 7. This CDR3 comprises 15 residues. Germline V lookup: CDR1 SEHNR, CDR2 FQNEAQ (reference sequence). CDR3 in amino acids: CASSLDTGAGYGYTF. CDR3 coding DNA: TGTGCCAGCAGCTTAGATACAGGGGCCGGTTATGGCTACACCTTC.

This chain links TRBV6-5 with TRBJ1-5; tentative D call: TRBD1 (5 bases). This CDR3 comprises 15 residues. Trimming removed 5 bases at V and 5 bases at J, with 16 bases between. Germline CDR1 is MNHEY and CDR2 is SVGAGI. CDR3 nucleotide sequence: TGTGCCAGCAGTCCCGTTGGGCAGGGCGATCAGCCCCAGCATTTT. Translation: CASSPVGQGDQPQHF.

This chain links TRBV6-6 with TRBJ1-2; TRBD1 aligns across 10 bases. V was clipped by 5 bases and J by 3 bases; unmatched bases: 6. CDR3 length: 15 amino acids. CDR1 is MNHNY and CDR2 is SVGAGI in the germline V gene (reference sequence). The CDR3: CASSKRDRGDYGYTF. Here the CDR3 DNA reads TGTGCCAGCAGTAAACGGGACAGGGGCGACTATGGCTACACCTTC.

The chain employs TRBV27 and TRBJ2-2, with D unclear. The V gene's germline CDR1 is MNHEY and CDR2 SMNVEV (reference sequence). Trimming cost V 8 bases and J 4 bases, with 8 bases left between them. This CDR3 contains 12 residues. The CDR3 nucleotides read TGTGCCAGCCGGACGTTCACCGGGGAGCTGTTTTTT. This gives the protein CASRTFTGELFF.

The chain couples TRBV19 to TRBJ2-5; 7 nucleotides align to TRBD1. With V trimmed by 5 bases and J by 4 bases, 10 bases remained unmatched. CDR1 is LNHDA, CDR2 SQIVND, per germline (reference sequence). This CDR3 contains 15 residues. CDR3 in amino acids: CASSGPRQGGETQYF. The CDR3 bases are TGTGCCAGTAGTGGACCGCGACAGGGCGGAGAGACCCAGTACTTC.

The CDR3 region is CASSLGPTGNTIYF. CDR3 nucleotides: TGTGCCAGCAGCTTAGGCCCGACGGGAAACACCATATATTTT. The chain joins TRBV7-2 to TRBJ1-3, with D hard to call. The CDR3 consists of 14 residues. The germline V and J ends were trimmed by 1 base and 4 bases, with 8 bases remaining between them. Germline V gives CDR1 SGHTA, CDR2 FQGNSA.

This clone appeared a few times. J is TRBJ1-2 and V is TRBV24-1; D call uncertain. CDR3 length: 14 amino acids. CDR1 and CDR2 from the germline V gene are KGHDR and SFDVKD. Trimming removed 3 bases at V and 5 bases at J, with 12 bases between. The CDR3 is CATSDLGRTYGYTF. The CDR3 DNA is TGTGCCACCAGTGATCTGGGCCGTACGTATGGCTACACCTTC.

The chain has TRBV27 and TRBJ1-5; D call uncertain. Trimming shortened V by 3 bases and J by 2 bases, and 5 bases separated the two germline ends. CDR1 MNHEY and CDR2 SMNVEV come from the germline V gene (reference sequence). The length of the CDR3 is 13 residues. CDR3 DNA: TGTGCCAGCAGTTTTGCGGGCAATCAGCCCCAGCATTTT. It specifies CASSFAGNQPQHF.

This chain's CDR3 is CASSLVQVVNSPLHF. The DNA of the CDR3 is TGTGCCAGCAGCTTGGTACAGGTCGTTAATTCACCCCTCCACTTT. This chain connects TRBV5-8 to TRBJ1-6, with a weak D call TRBD1 (5 bases). V lost 0 bases and J lost 6, with 10 bases in between. The germline V gene has CDR1 SGHTS and CDR2 YDEGEE. CDR3 size: 15 residues.

V is TRBV10-2 and J is TRBJ1-4; 11 bases are shared with TRBD1. There are 17 residues in the CDR3. Germline V lookup: CDR1 WSHSY, CDR2 SAAADI. Unmatched junction bases numbered 6, after V lost 2 bases and J lost 4 bases. CDR3 coding DNA: TGCGCCAGCAGTGAGACGGACAGGGGGCTGAGTAATGAAAAACTGTTTTTT. Its protein is CASSETDRGLSNEKLFF.

Only one count was recorded for this clone. The rearrangement joins TRBV12-3 or TRBV12-4 to TRBJ2-7; D might be TRBD1 (5 bases). The CDR3 extends over 13 amino acids. The V end lost 6 bases, the J end lost 4 bases, and 13 bases lay between the germline ends. DNA for the CDR3: TGTGCCAGCAGAGACGGGCGGACATACGAGCAGTACTTC. Its protein product is CASRDGRTYEQYF.